Listed below are T cell receptor beta chains from one sample, sequenced in a study of T-cell memory formation after mild COVID-19. TCRdb reanalysed the 5' RACE reads using MiXCR and keeps one entry per CDR3 protein. The repertoire holds around 49,000 distinct CDR3 sequences, with 25% to 30% as singletons. The material sequenced was PBMCs or a T cell subset sorted from them (not recorded which). These receptors came from a man between 18 and 35 years old who had mild COVID-19 (a few samples of this study predate the infection). Cell type and time point are not known. Each CDR3 is given with its conserved first and last residue. The D gene is left open where the match is weak. Size is omitted from some rows. Given values are once, few, many or a class for expanded clones.

D gene	J gene	clone size	V gene	CDR3 protein	CDR3 DNA
NA	TRBJ2-2	few	TRBV12-3/TRBV12-4	CASSDEATNTGELFF	TGTGCCAGCAGTGACGAGGCGACCAACACCGGGGAGCTGTTTTTT
NA	TRBJ2-2	few	TRBV5-1	CASSVGGYANTGELFF	TGCGCCAGCAGCGTGGGTGGGTACGCGAACACCGGGGAGCTGTTTTTT
NA	TRBJ2-3	few	TRBV13	CASSLRGAADTQYF	TGTGCCAGCAGCTTAAGGGGGGCCGCAGATACGCAGTATTTT
NA	TRBJ1-1	NA	TRBV5-6	CASSRDGYMNTEAFF	TGTGCCAGCAGCCGCGACGGGTACATGAACACTGAAGCTTTCTTT
TRBD2	TRBJ2-5	few	TRBV29-1	CSVSGTSGGETQYF	TGCAGCGTTTCCGGGACTAGCGGGGGAGAGACCCAGTACTTC
TRBD1	TRBJ2-5	many	TRBV27	CASNRQGAIPQETQYF	TGTGCCAGCAATCGACAGGGGGCTATCCCCCAAGAGACCCAGTACTTC
NA	TRBJ2-3	few	TRBV7-2	CASNPRGGNTDTQYF	TGTGCCAGCAACCCGAGGGGGGGAAACACAGATACGCAGTATTTT
NA	TRBJ1-1	NA	TRBV15	CATSTSLPVTEAFF	TGTGCCACCAGCACCAGCTTGCCGGTCACTGAAGCTTTCTTT
NA	TRBJ1-4	NA	TRBV7-6	CASSGTGLWNEKLFF	TGTGCCAGCAGCGGCACGGGCTTATGGAATGAAAAACTGTTTTTT
NA	TRBJ2-7	few	TRBV4-1	CASSHRGSSSYEQYF	TGCGCCAGCAGCCACCGGGGATCTAGCTCCTACGAGCAGTACTTC
NA	TRBJ2-1	few	TRBV5-6	CASTPAGDSYNEQFF	TGTGCCAGCACACCAGCAGGGGACTCCTACAATGAGCAGTTCTTC
NA	TRBJ2-3	few	TRBV6-2/TRBV6-3	CASSLPLALDAQYF	TGTGCCAGCAGTCTGCCCCTAGCTCTGGATGCGCAGTATTTT
NA	TRBJ2-3	NA	TRBV10-3	CAVGSTDTQYF	TGTGCCGTCGGGAGCACAGATACGCAGTATTTT
TRBD1	TRBJ2-3	NA	TRBV20-1	CSATLDRDSTDTQYF	TGCAGTGCTACCTTGGACAGGGATAGCACAGATACGCAGTATTTT
NA	TRBJ2-2	NA	TRBV7-9	CASSFYQGPSNTGELFF	TGTGCCAGCAGCTTCTACCAGGGGCCGTCGAACACCGGGGAGCTGTTTTTT
NA	TRBJ2-4	few	TRBV12-3/TRBV12-4	CASSLQRGKNIQYF	TGTGCCAGCAGTTTACAGCGCGGCAAAAACATTCAGTACTTC
NA	TRBJ1-2	few	TRBV15	CATSRDNAENYGYTF	TGTGCCACCAGCAGAGATAACGCGGAGAACTATGGCTACACCTTC
TRBD1	TRBJ2-7	NA	TRBV10-3	CAISEAGQGASEQYF	TGTGCCATCAGTGAAGCCGGACAGGGGGCGAGTGAGCAGTACTTC
NA	TRBJ2-3	few	TRBV29-1	CSVVAGWGTDTQYF	TGCAGCGTTGTAGCAGGGTGGGGGACAGATACGCAGTATTTT
TRBD2	TRBJ2-5	NA	TRBV12-3/TRBV12-4	CASSSGLAGGQETQYF	TGTGCCAGCAGTTCGGGACTAGCGGGGGGCCAAGAGACCCAGTACTTC